The 26 T cell receptor beta chains given below trace back to one sample, sequenced in a study of blood T cell repertoires in COVID-19. Sequencing was performed with immunoSEQ multiplex PCR; in TCRdb, only in-frame clones are kept and a portion is missing. The sample lists roughly 230,000 clones; 92% were seen once. Input material: peripheral blood. Receptors were obtained from a man aged 25-45 years with COVID-19, enrolled during active disease.

V is TRBV4-2 and J is TRBJ1-2; 9 bases line up with TRBD1. V gave up 4 bases and J gave up 6 bases; unmatched junction bases: 9. Germline CDR1 and CDR2: LGHNA and YNFKEQ. CDR3 length equals 15 residues. The CDR3 spells CASSRTSTGGNGYTF. The CDR3 region has the DNA TGTGCCAGCAGCCGCACTTCCACAGGGGGCAATGGCTACACCTTC.

V and J are TRBV6-5 and TRBJ1-5, with TRBD1 matching over 7 bases. The CDR3 totals 13 residues. CDR1 and CDR2 (germline): MNHEY, SVGAGI. V lost 8 bases and J lost 4; bases outside the gene matches: 5. DNA for the CDR3: TGTGCCAGCGGGCTGACAGGGAATCAGCCCCAGCATTTT. It yields the protein CASGLTGNQPQHF.

The gene calls are TRBV5-1 and TRBJ2-7, with 13 bases matching TRBD2. V was pared by 5 bases and J by 7 bases, with 12 bases of the junction left unmatched. The V gene's germline CDR1 is SGHRS and CDR2 YFSETQ. This CDR3 comprises 16 residues. The chain's CDR3 is CASRHGLAGVWGEQYF. CDR3 DNA: TGCGCCAGCAGACATGGACTAGCGGGGGTCTGGGGTGAGCAGTACTTC.

The chain couples TRBV4-1 to TRBJ2-1, with D uncertain. Trimming cost V 2 bases and J 6 bases, with 11 bases left between them. Germline V gives CDR1 MGHRA, CDR2 YSYEKL. The CDR3 is made up of 14 amino acids. The CDR3 DNA reads as TGCGCCAGCAGCCAACCGTTAGAGGCCAATGAGCAGTTCTTC. It yields the protein CASSQPLEANEQFF.

The DNA for the CDR3 is TGTGCCAGCAGCTCGGGACAGGGGAGCAACACCGGGGAGCTGTTTTTT. Translation: CASSSGQGSNTGELFF. The V call is TRBV5-4, the J call TRBJ2-2; 10 bases agree with TRBD1. J was trimmed by 2 bases and V by 3 bases; bases with no gene match: 4. Germline V gives CDR1 SGHNT, CDR2 YYREEE (reference sequence). The CDR3 covers 16 residues.

V gene TRBV6-1 combines with J gene TRBJ1-5; TRBD1 matches at 7 bases. Germline-derived CDR1 and CDR2 are MNHNS and SASEGT. V gave up 4 bases and J gave up 3 bases; unmatched junction bases: 15. The CDR3 is made up of 18 amino acids. CDR3 amino acids: CASSVSAGGPQANQPQHF. The CDR3 DNA sequence: TGTGCCAGCAGTGTATCCGCAGGGGGGCCCCAGGCCAATCAGCCCCAGCATTTT.

The V gene is TRBV18, the J gene TRBJ2-5; TRBD1 aligns across 11 bases. Germline V gene sequence: CDR1 KGHSH, CDR2 LQKENI. This CDR3 comprises 14 residues. Trimming removed 8 bases from V and 4 bases from J; junction bases left unmatched: 6. The CDR3 DNA is TGTGCCAGCGGAGGACAGGGGGCGCGAGAGACCCAGTACTTC. Translation gives CASGGQGARETQYF.

The V call is TRBV5-1, the J call TRBJ1-2; D not certain. Per the germline V gene, CDR1 is SGHRS and CDR2 is YFSETQ. Trimming removed 0 bases from V and 4 bases from J, with 7 bases in between. This CDR3 has 13 residues. The CDR3 DNA follows: TGCGCCAGCAGCTTGGTTCTGAGCTATGGCTACACCTTC. Amino acid sequence: CASSLVLSYGYTF.

This clone was observed once. The chain recombines TRBV6-5 with TRBJ2-3; 8 bases align to TRBD1. V shed 2 bases, J shed 5 bases, and the junction held 3 bases outside the gene matches. Germline V lookup: CDR1 MNHEY, CDR2 SVGAGI. CDR3 length: 14 residues. In nucleotides, the CDR3 is TGTGCCAGCAGTTACGGGACAGGCGGAGATACGCAGTATTTT. Amino acid sequence: CASSYGTGGDTQYF.

The genes are TRBV5-5 and TRBJ1-2, with 7 bases identical to TRBD1. With 2 bases clipped from V and 8 bases from J, the junction kept 3 bases outside the gene matches. CDR3 length: 12 residues. The germline CDR1 and CDR2 sequences are SGHKS and YYEKEE (reference sequence). CDR3 bases: TGTGCCAGCAGCTTAACAGGGGAAGGCTACACCTTC. Protein product: CASSLTGEGYTF.

This chain joins TRBV13 and TRBJ2-5; D perhaps matches TRBD2 (5 bases). CDR1 and CDR2 (germline): PRHDT, FYEKMQ (reference sequence). Trimming cost V 0 bases and J 5 bases, with 7 bases left between them. CDR3 length equals 13 residues. The CDR3 sequence is CASSLGRGETQYF. Written as DNA, the CDR3 is TGTGCCAGCAGCTTAGGCCGCGGGGAGACCCAGTACTTC.

DNA of the CDR3: TGTGCCAGCAGCCAAGGACAGGGGTACTACAATGAGCAGTTCTTC. This translates into CASSQGQGYYNEQFF. The V call is TRBV3-1 (or the pseudogene TRBV3-2), the J call TRBJ2-1; TRBD1 matches 8 bases. CDR1 is LGHDT and CDR2 is YNNKEL in the germline V gene (reference sequence). Trimming at V came to 1 base and at J to 3 bases, leaving 2 bases not matched to a gene. The CDR3 is made up of 15 amino acids.

The rearrangement uses TRBV7-9 and TRBJ1-1; no clear D. V was pared by 2 bases and J by 7 bases, with 11 bases between. This CDR3 has 13 amino acids. The V gene's germline CDR1 is SEHNR and CDR2 FQNEAQ (reference sequence). The CDR3 DNA follows: TGTGCCAGCAGCTTACTGCGGGAAGTTGAAGCTTTCTTT. Protein product: CASSLLREVEAFF.

The genes are TRBV21-1 and TRBJ2-3; TRBD1 was called by the table and not checked on the DNA. TRBV21-1 is tagged as a pseudogene. This CDR3 has 17 amino acids. The CDR3 loop reads CASSKALSNRGTDTQYF. The CDR3 nucleotides are TGTGCCAGCAGCAAAGCGCTTTCAAACAGGGGGACAGATACGCAGTATTTT.

The V gene is TRBV5-6, the J gene TRBJ1-2, with unresolved D. The V and J ends lost 3 bases and 2 bases respectively, with 11 bases between them. CDR3 length: 14 residues. CDR1 SGHDT and CDR2 YYEEEE come from the germline V gene. The CDR3 coding sequence is TGTGCCAGCAGCTGGCCCTCCTTGAACTATGGCTACACCTTC. Protein product: CASSWPSLNYGYTF.

The chain recombines TRBV5-6 with TRBJ1-2, with 7 bases that match TRBD1. This CDR3 comprises 16 residues. V shed 0 bases, J shed 4 bases, and the junction held 9 bases outside the gene matches. CDR1 is SGHDT, CDR2 YYEEEE, per germline. The CDR3 loop reads CASSLGQGDGAYGYTF. The CDR3 DNA is TGTGCCAGCAGCTTGGGGCAGGGGGATGGGGCCTATGGCTACACCTTC. Variable domain in full (rest from reference TRBV5-6 and TRBJ1-2): DAGVTQSPTHLIKTRGQQVTLRCSPKSGHDTVSWYQQALGQGPQFIFQYYEEEERQRGNFPDRFSGHQFPNYSSELNVNALLLGDSALYLCASSLGQGDGAYGYTFGSGTRLTVV.

CDR3 DNA: TGTGCCAGCAGACAGGGGGAGAACACTGAAGCTTTCTTT. As protein: CASRQGENTEAFF. This chain uses TRBV2 with TRBJ1-1; 8 nucleotides align to TRBD1. V was clipped by 6 bases and J by 1 base; unmatched bases: 1. The CDR3 totals 13 residues. The germline V gene has CDR1 SNHLY and CDR2 FYNNEI. Drawing the rest from reference TRBV2 and TRBJ1-1, the complete variable domain is EPEVTQTPSHQVTQMGQEVILRCVPISNHLYFYWYRQILGQKVEFLVSFYNNEISEKSEIFDDQFSVERPDGSNFTLKIRSTKLEDSAMYFCASRQGENTEAFFGQGTRLTVV.

The rearrangement joins TRBV27 to TRBJ1-2; the match to TRBD1 covers 11 bases. V lost 4 bases, J lost 4 bases, and 8 bases stayed unmatched. Germline CDR1 MNHEY, CDR2 SMNVEV (reference sequence). The CDR3 is 16 residues long. The DNA for the CDR3 is TGTGCCAGCAGTTCATTACCGGGACAGGGGGTCTATGGCTACACCTTC. Translated, it gives CASSSLPGQGVYGYTF.

This clone was seen a handful of times. This chain connects TRBV4-1 to TRBJ2-3; TRBD2 aligns across 15 bases. The CDR3 has 19 residues. Germline CDR1 MGHRA, CDR2 YSYEKL. Trimming took 3 bases from V and 3 from J; bases not matched to a gene: 10. The CDR3 loop reads CASSQPGLAGGSATDTQYF. The CDR3 coding sequence is TGCGCCAGCAGCCAGCCGGGACTAGCGGGGGGTAGTGCGACAGATACGCAGTATTTT.

The rearrangement joins TRBV7-2 to TRBJ2-3, with D possibly TRBD1 on 5 matching bases. The CDR3 is made up of 16 amino acids. V dropped 6 bases and J dropped 1 base, with 17 bases sitting between them. The germline V gene has CDR1 SGHTA and CDR2 FQGNSA. CDR3 in amino acids: CASSLRRVVGTDTQYF. CDR3 coding DNA: TGTGCCAGCAGTCTTCGCAGGGTTGTTGGCACAGATACGCAGTATTTT. The full variable domain, its missing parts supplied by reference TRBV7-2 and TRBJ2-3, is GAGVSQSPSNKVTEKGKDVELRCDPISGHTALYWYRQSLGQGLEFLIYFQGNSAPDKSGLPSDRFSAERTGGSVSTLTIQRTQQEDSAVYLCASSLRRVVGTDTQYFGPGTRLTVL.

The gene calls are TRBV5-1 and TRBJ1-1; the match to TRBD1 covers 7 bases. Germline V CDR1 and CDR2: SGHRS, YFSETQ. V lost 3 bases and J lost 5; bases outside the gene matches: 7. The CDR3 is 14 residues long. The CDR3 DNA reads as TGCGCCAGCAGCTCGACAGGGAGAAAGACTGAAGCTTTCTTT. Its translation: CASSSTGRKTEAFF.

The rearrangement joins TRBV18 to TRBJ1-2, with 7 bases identical to TRBD1. V lost 3 bases and J lost 5; bases outside the gene matches: 3. The CDR3 is 13 residues long. The germline V gene encodes CDR1 KGHSH and CDR2 LQKENI. The CDR3 DNA reads as TGTGCCAGCTCACCTGACAGGGCTTATGGCTACACCTTC. Translation: CASSPDRAYGYTF.

On this clone: At one end, the junction sequence differs from germline, possibly due to a read error. This chain joins TRBV7-3 and TRBJ2-3, with 12 bases aligning to TRBD2. This CDR3 is built from 16 residues. Germline V gene data show CDR1 as SGHTA and CDR2 as FQGTGA. For the CDR3, the DNA is TGTGCCAGCAGCCTAACTAGCGGGGGGTTCGGAGATACGCAGTATTTT. Its protein product is CASSLTSGGFGDTQYF.

DNA for the CDR3: TGTGCCAGCAGTTACACCCTACAGGAGAACTATGGCTACACCTTC. Amino acid sequence: CASSYTLQENYGYTF. The chain combines TRBV6-5 with TRBJ1-2, with a tentative D call TRBD1 (5 bases). The CDR3 spans 15 residues. Trimming took off 2 bases at V and 2 bases at J, with 12 bases between the two ends. CDR1 and CDR2 (germline): MNHEY, SVGAGI.

This clone was picked up one time. The same CDR3 can be traced to other DNA sequences in this sample. This chain uses TRBV12-3 or TRBV12-4 with TRBJ2-3, with a possible D match to TRBD2 (6 bases). The CDR3 consists of 11 residues. V lost 6 bases to trimming and J lost 11 bases, with 12 bases between them. CDR3 coding DNA: TGTGCCAGCAGGGTGGGGCGGGAGCAGTATTTT. Encoded protein: CASRVGREQYF.

The rearrangement joins TRBV6-5 to TRBJ1-2, with TRBD1 matching 9 bases. The V and J ends lost 5 bases and 6 bases, in that order; junction bases with no gene match: 10. In germline, CDR1 is MNHEY, CDR2 SVGAGI. This CDR3 has 15 amino acids. The CDR3 region is CASSRSTGGSNGYTF. The CDR3 region has the DNA TGTGCCAGCAGTAGATCGACAGGGGGGTCTAATGGCTACACCTTC.